Listed here are 15 T cell receptor beta chains from one sample, sequenced in a study of cytomegalovirus exposure and HLA in healthy donors. 60 Vbeta and 13 Jbeta primers were used in PCR. Sequencing used immunoSEQ multiplex PCR; TCRdb keeps in-frame clones, though not all of them. The data show about 140,000 clones, about 80% seen once. Sequenced sample: PBMCs. Receptors were obtained from a man aged 40-50 years in good health and CMV-seronegative.

This clone has a handful of counts. J is TRBJ2-4 and V is TRBV28; TRBD2 is a possible D gene (5 bases). CDR1 and CDR2 (germline): MDHEN, SYDVKM. CDR3 size: 16 residues. V was cut by 6 bases and J by 5 bases, with 20 bases left in between. Here the CDR3 DNA reads TGTGCCAGCAGCCTCCCGTCCGGAGGTTTCGAAAACATTCAGTACTTC. Protein product: CASSLPSGGFENIQYF.

The rearrangement uses TRBV6-1 and TRBJ1-2; 9 bases agree with TRBD1. Losses at the gene ends were 5 bases for V and 10 bases for J; bases not matched to a gene: 8. Germline lookup yields CDR1 MNHNS and CDR2 SASEGT. The CDR3 consists of 13 residues. The DNA for the CDR3 is TGTGCCAGCAGTCGGGACAGGGAAGCGGTCTACACCTTC. It is translated as CASSRDREAVYTF.

This chain uses TRBV5-6 with TRBJ2-1, with a weak D call TRBD2 (7 bases). Germline V CDR1 and CDR2: SGHDT, YYEEEE. Trimming took 4 bases from V and 6 from J, leaving 20 bases between them. CDR3 length equals 16 residues. The CDR3 is CASSDWRGPPPNEQFF. The CDR3 DNA reads TGTGCCAGCAGCGATTGGCGGGGGCCCCCCCCCAATGAGCAGTTCTTC.

This clone turned up a few times. Mismatch with germline at one junction end may stem from a read error. This chain links TRBV5-1 with TRBJ2-2, with D possibly matching TRBD2 (5 bases). The length of the CDR3 is 13 residues. Germline assignment: CDR1 SGHRS and CDR2 YFSETQ. The CDR3 reads CASSLGQHRGAVF. Written as DNA, the CDR3 is TGCGCCAGCAGCTTGGGACAACACCGGGGAGCTGTTTTT. The full variable domain, in which reference TRBV5-1 and TRBJ2-2 provide the parts outside the CDR3, is KAGVTQTPRYLIKTRGQQVTLSCSPISGHRSVSWYQQTPGQGLQFLFEYFSETQRNKGNFPGRFSGRQFSNSRSEMNVSTLELGDSALYLCASSLGQHRGAVFGEGSRLTVL.

The V and J genes are TRBV19 and TRBJ2-3; the match to TRBD1 covers 7 bases. The CDR3 is made up of 16 amino acids. The germline CDR1 and CDR2 sequences are LNHDA and SQIVND (reference sequence). The J segment lost 2 bases and the V segment lost 1 base, leaving 6 bases of the junction unmatched. The chain's CDR3 is CASSIAGRGNTDTQYF. DNA of the CDR3: TGTGCCAGTAGTATAGCGGGCAGGGGGAACACAGATACGCAGTATTTT.

The gene calls are TRBV27 and TRBJ2-7, with 7 bases lining up with TRBD1. The J segment lost 5 bases and the V segment lost 6 bases, leaving 10 bases of the junction unmatched. Germline CDR1 reads MNHEY; CDR2 reads SMNVEV (reference sequence). CDR3 length: 14 residues. DNA of the CDR3: TGTGCCAGCAGCCGGACAGGTTATGCCCACGAGCAGTACTTC. Protein product: CASSRTGYAHEQYF.

CDR3 sequence reads: CASSTQGIRYEQYF. The CDR3 region has the DNA TGTGCCAGCAGTACCCAGGGGATCCGTTACGAGCAGTACTTC. This rearrangement joins TRBV6-6 to TRBJ2-7, with D tentatively TRBD1 (6 bases). This CDR3 is built from 14 residues. The germline V and J ends were trimmed by 5 bases and 4 bases, with 15 bases remaining between them. Per germline, CDR1 MNHNY and CDR2 SVGAGI (reference sequence).

The chain recombines TRBV28 with TRBJ2-3; no firm D call. Germline V gene sequence: CDR1 MDHEN, CDR2 SYDVKM. The CDR3 is made up of 11 amino acids. Trimming removed 2 bases from V and 8 bases from J, with 5 bases in between. As DNA, the CDR3 is TGTGCCAGCAGTTTACTAGGTACGCAGTATTTT. It is translated as CASSLLGTQYF.

The CDR3 coding sequence is TGTGCCAGTAGTATAGGAGAACTGAACACCGGGGAGCTGTTTTTT. It translates to CASSIGELNTGELFF. The chain recombines TRBV19 with TRBJ2-2; D remains ambiguous. Per germline, CDR1 LNHDA and CDR2 SQIVND (reference sequence). The V end lost 1 base, the J end lost 1 base, and 7 bases lay between the germline ends. The CDR3 is made up of 15 amino acids.

V gene TRBV7-9 combines with J gene TRBJ1-1; tentative D call: TRBD1 (5 bases). V was clipped by 3 bases and J by 3 bases, with 20 bases between them. There are 17 residues in the CDR3. CDR1 is SEHNR and CDR2 is FQNEAQ in the germline V gene (reference sequence). The CDR3, as DNA: TGTGCCAGCAGCTTCCGCAGAACAGGACGGGAGGACACTGAAGCTTTCTTT. This codes for CASSFRRTGREDTEAFF.

The genes are TRBV9 and TRBJ1-6; 8 nucleotides line up with TRBD1. The junction had 3 bases not matched to a gene; V was cut back by 5 bases and J by 5 bases. The CDR3 sequence is 14 residues long. CDR1 SGDLS and CDR2 YYNGEE come from the germline V gene. CDR3 sequence reads: CASRPGQDNSPLHF. The DNA of the CDR3 is TGTGCCAGCAGACCGGGACAGGATAATTCACCCCTCCACTTT. Looking up the rest from reference TRBV9 and TRBJ1-6 gives the full variable domain: DSGVTQTPKHLITATGQRVTLRCSPRSGDLSVYWYQQSLDQGLQFLIQYYNGEERAKGNILERFSAQQFPDLHSELNLSSLELGDSALYFCASRPGQDNSPLHFGNGTRLTVT.

This clone came up a few times. The chain is built from TRBV28 and TRBJ1-1, with D hard to call. This CDR3 contains 15 residues. Germline V gene data show CDR1 as MDHEN and CDR2 as SYDVKM. V was clipped by 3 bases and J by 2 bases, with 13 bases between them. The CDR3 loop is CASSFSTGYNTEAFF. In DNA, the CDR3 is TGTGCCAGCAGTTTCTCCACCGGGTACAACACTGAAGCTTTCTTT.

This clone was detected only a few times. The chain has TRBV19 and TRBJ2-7; the match to TRBD2 covers 9 bases. Germline CDR1 reads LNHDA; CDR2 reads SQIVND (reference sequence). The junction had 5 bases not matched to a gene; V was cut back by 7 bases and J by 1 base. The CDR3 length is 14 residues. The CDR3 sequence is CASKASGNSYEQYF. CDR3 bases: TGTGCCAGTAAAGCTAGCGGGAATTCCTACGAGCAGTACTTC.

The chain combines TRBV5-6 with TRBJ1-4, with TRBD1 identical over 10 bases. The V gene end was trimmed by 1 base and the J gene end by 7 bases; junction bases not matched to a gene: 4. The CDR3 totals 15 residues. Germline V gene data show CDR1 as SGHDT and CDR2 as YYEEEE. CDR3: CASSLRTGGVEKLFF. The CDR3, as DNA: TGTGCCAGCAGCTTGAGGACAGGGGGGGTTGAAAAACTGTTTTTT.

This clone was seen more than once but under ten times. The same CDR3 arises from other DNA sequences in this sample as well. The chain carries TRBV6-1 and TRBJ1-5; TRBD1 aligns across 7 bases. There are 13 residues in the CDR3. Germline V gene lookup returns CDR1 MNHNS and CDR2 SASEGT. Unmatched junction bases numbered 4, after V lost 4 bases and J lost 7 bases. CDR3 loop: CASSGTGGQPQHF. The CDR3 DNA reads as TGTGCCAGCAGTGGGACAGGAGGACAGCCCCAGCATTTT.